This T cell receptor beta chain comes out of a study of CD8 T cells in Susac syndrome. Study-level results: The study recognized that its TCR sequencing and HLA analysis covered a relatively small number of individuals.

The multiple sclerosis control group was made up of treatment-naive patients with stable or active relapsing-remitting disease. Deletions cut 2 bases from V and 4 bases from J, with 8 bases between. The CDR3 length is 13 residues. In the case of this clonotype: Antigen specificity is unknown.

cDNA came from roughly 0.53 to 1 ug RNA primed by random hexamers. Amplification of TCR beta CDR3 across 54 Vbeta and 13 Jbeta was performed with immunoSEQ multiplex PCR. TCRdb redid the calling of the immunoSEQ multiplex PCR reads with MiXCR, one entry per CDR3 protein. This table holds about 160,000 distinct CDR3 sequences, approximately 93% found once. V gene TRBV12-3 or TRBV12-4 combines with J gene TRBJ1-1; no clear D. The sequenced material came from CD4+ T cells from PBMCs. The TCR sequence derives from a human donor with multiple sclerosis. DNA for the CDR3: TGTGCCAGCAGTTTAAAGGCGACCACTGAAGCTTTCTTT. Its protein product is CASSLKATTEAFF.